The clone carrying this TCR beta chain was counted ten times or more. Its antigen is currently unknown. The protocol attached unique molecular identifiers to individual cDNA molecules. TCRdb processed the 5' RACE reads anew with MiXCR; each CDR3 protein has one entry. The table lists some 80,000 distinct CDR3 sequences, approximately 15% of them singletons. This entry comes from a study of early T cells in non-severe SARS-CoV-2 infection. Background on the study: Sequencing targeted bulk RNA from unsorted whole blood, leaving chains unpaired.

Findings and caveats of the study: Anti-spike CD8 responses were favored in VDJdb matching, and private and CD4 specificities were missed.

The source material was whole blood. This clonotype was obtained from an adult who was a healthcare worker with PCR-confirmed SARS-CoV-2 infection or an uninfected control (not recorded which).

CDR3 coding DNA: TGCAGTGCTAGAAAAGGACTAACACAGGAGCAGTACTTC. Translated: CSARKGLTQEQYF. V and J are TRBV20-1 and TRBJ2-7; TRBD2 is a possible D gene (6 bases). This CDR3 has 13 residues. Germline assignment: CDR1 DFQATT and CDR2 SNEGSKA (reference sequence). V was shortened by 2 bases and J by 7 bases, with 15 bases between the two germline ends.